This T cell receptor beta chain was captured by sequencing in a study of blood T cell repertoires in COVID-19. In the study overall: Spain, Italy and the United States supplied samples that represented acute and convalescent COVID-19.

Original analysis: For nucleated cells, counts were estimated from reference gene primer amplification. Profiled with immunoSEQ multiplex PCR; TCRdb holds only in-frame clones, not every one. That table is the source of V, J and clone size, and D and trimming were worked out from the DNA. The table has some 140,000 clones, around 85% seen once. Trimming took 0 bases from V and 8 from J; bases not matched to a gene: 14. From germline, CDR1 is LGHDT and CDR2 YNNKEL (reference sequence). The CDR3 covers 19 residues. Participants reported their clinical history, and cohort assignment relied on those reports. The study counted Cohort 3 donors as recovered given two negative PCRs, clearance, or symptom resolution.

The receptor was derived from a man aged 45-65 years who had recovered from COVID-19. This chain joins TRBV3-1 (or the pseudogene TRBV3-2) and TRBJ1-6; 9 positions agree with TRBD1. Source material: PBMCs or T cells enriched from blood (not recorded which). DNA for the CDR3: TGTGCCAGCAGCCAAGAACGCCGACAGGGGGAAACAATAGATTCACCCCTCCACTTT. Translating it yields CASSQERRQGETIDSPLHF.